The following is a T cell receptor (beta chain) sequence with its context. No antigen is known for it. No much larger clonotype is one base removed from it; base qualities were not supplied. Library generation was performed with the immunoSEQ multiplex PCR assay. For the multiplex PCR, a mixture combining 60 forward primers for TCR Vbeta segments and 13 reverse primers for TCR Jbeta segments was used. A multiplex PCR assay on genomic DNA amplified the CDR3 region of rearranged TCR beta genes. The Illumina HiSeq System was used to sequence the amplified TCR beta libraries as 87-base-pair reads. The original methods were these. A later analysis tallied around 87 million unique TCR beta chains across the 610 or so repertoires, and some 12 million of those chains were shared by two or more donors. Raw reads were error-corrected and collapsed into unique sequences with a nearest-neighbor algorithm that merged closely related sequences to remove PCR and sequencing errors. To assign V, D and J gene segments, CDR3 sequences were aligned to IMGT reference sequences. Each retained sequence needed at least a six-nucleotide match to both a V gene segment and a J gene segment. A rearrangement was called productive if the CDR3 had no stop codons and remained in frame with V and J, and every other rearrangement was called non-productive. CDR3 was defined according to IMGT convention as the region running from the second conserved V-encoded cysteine to the conserved J-encoded phenylalanine. In an earlier analysis of more than 550 of the donors, sequences lacking an unambiguous match to a single V gene segment were excluded. An earlier analysis of 587 of the donors classified V segments as functional when productive rearrangements were above 56.7% and as segregating when the standard deviation between donors was above 5%. A statistical classification framework was built to diagnose cytomegalovirus status from the catalog of TCR beta chain sequences. In a later analysis, TCR nucleotide sequences were compared against IMGT/GENE-DB human TR gene sequences so that V and J genes could be assigned. Using the TCRdist pipeline, a later analysis assigned CDR3 sequences along with most-parsimonious VDJ recombination scenarios. In a later analysis, every TCR beta chain was defined by the combination of its CDR3 amino acid sequence and its V-gene family, and reads without a unique V-gene family were dropped. To address suspected cross-contamination and a sequencing artifact, a later analysis removed 550 to 750 highly shared, low-generation-probability nucleotide sequences. In a later analysis, a clonal expansion index for each public chain was calculated from normalized within-repertoire ranks of inferred template counts. A later analysis computed generation probabilities with a VDJ recombination model fitted to out-of-frame rearrangements, and checked the results against IGoR. In a later analysis, TCR-TCR, TCR-HLA and TCR-CMV co-occurrence was scored with hypergeometric tests, and a repertoire-size bias correction was applied to TCR pairs. A later analysis estimated false discovery rates by permuting HLA or CMV assignments 20 times. In a later analysis, co-occurring TCRs were grouped using DBSCAN, and TCRdist sequence similarity was added for clustering within HLA-allele-positive subsets. For co-occurrence clustering, repertoires with fewer than 30,000 or more than 120,000 public chains were excluded, along with four to six repertoires with anomalous nucleotide sharing. The table comes from immuneACCESS by way of TCRdb, which keeps in-frame sequences with V and J called. Part of the clones is missing from these tables; in studies checked, under half for an unresolved V gene and the rest for unknown reasons. The DNA gave D and trimming, while V, J and clone size come from that table. This sample lists some 150,000 clones; roughly 80% were detected once. Jointly, the top ten make up 1.5% to 2% of the sample.

The cohort was made up of approximately 670 healthy bone marrow donors. All cohort members were sampled while nominally healthy, although unrecorded immune exposures were likely present. The donor was CMV seronegative and belonged to the group of 320 or so seronegative cohort members. Each donor provided a peripheral blood sample, and peripheral blood mononuclear cells were used for TCR beta sequencing. Genomic DNA was extracted from the blood cell samples with the Qiagen DNeasy Blood Extraction Kit. This sample was taken from a study of cytomegalovirus exposure and HLA in healthy donors (dated by TCRdb to about 2017). Notes on the research overall: In an earlier analysis of about 560 of the donors, 250 to 350 Gb of sequence data and 90 million to 120 million unique TCR beta sequences from roughly 180 million T cells were reported. Roughly 300 gigabases of sequencing data and some 85 million unique TCR sequences were included in an early release covering over 600 HLA-typed donors. Among the roughly 400 genotyped donors, about 85% belonged to the genetic ancestry cluster associated with self-reported Caucasian donors. The study was designed to test whether signatures of past pathogen exposure could be identified by cataloging public T cell receptors. The T cell repertoires of roughly 660 subjects were profiled by immunosequencing and related to cytomegalovirus serostatus. Besides the first cohort of some 670 subjects, a separate validation cohort made up of 120 different subjects was used. To predict cytomegalovirus infection status, the study combined high-throughput TCR immunosequencing, statistical association of individual TCRs with disease status, and machine learning. To study patterns of TCR occurrence, a later analysis re-analyzed previously published TCR beta repertoires from 666 donors and added high-resolution HLA genotyping. Rather than using new phenotypic data, the later analysis identified candidate immune exposures from TCR beta sequences and from how often those sequences occurred across donors. An earlier analysis of 587 of the donors applied high-throughput TCR beta sequencing to assess whether each TCR beta V gene segment acted as functional or pseudogenic. Donor age, sex, ethnicity and CMV serostatus were compiled alongside the repertoire data. Genome-wide SNP genotypes for about three fifths of the roughly 700 donors were used in a later genetic analysis, which treated that subset as a discovery cohort. All discovery cohort repertoires had been generated on a single sequencing platform. HLA typing covered class I and class II loci at four-digit resolution. The number of typed donors differed by locus: about 629-630 for A, B, C, DRB1 and DQB1; some 500 for DQA1; roughly 600 for DPA1; and about 470 for DPB1. Five DR-DQ haplotypes were treated as single units for association and clustering because of strong linkage in the cohort. Among 398 genotyped donors of the cohort, an average of about 240,000 unique TCR beta nucleotide sequences were sequenced per donor, roughly 18% of them non-productive. Study-wide findings and limitations: Immune exposure information for the cohort was limited to CMV serostatus. In a later analysis, about 17,000 TCR beta sequences were associated with specific HLA alleles at a false discovery rate of 0.05. Most CMV-associated TCR beta chains appeared to be HLA-restricted in a later analysis, and the HLA associations seemed to be driven largely by CMV exposure. A later genetic analysis associated a missense DCLRE1C variant with V-gene and J-gene trimming of TCR beta chains, and an independent cohort replicated the association. A cluster of highly shared sequence variants was judged likely to represent a technical artifact of the sequencing pipeline. An earlier analysis of approximately 590 of the donors showed that most TCR beta V segments appeared in productive rearrangements either about 87% or about 30% of the time, which broadly matched IMGT annotations. The authors suggested that the approach could potentially be extended to other disease states and immunological phenotypes. In a later analysis, several top co-occurrence clusters were reported to appear linked to parvovirus B19, influenza, CMV and Epstein-Barr virus. A further reported finding was that TCR beta sequences accurately predicted the HLA-A and HLA-B alleles for most subjects in the first cohort. Across donors, most TCR sequences were observed very rarely, whereas some public TCRs were present in many individuals. In a later analysis, HLA-associated TCR beta chains were found to be more clonally expanded and to have lower generation probabilities than equally common non-associated chains. In vitro tests confirmed that a few of the cytomegalovirus-associated TCR beta chains recognize cytomegalovirus antigens. Presence/absence analyses assumed roughly uniform sequencing depth across donors, an assumption that may not hold. When HLA alleles, especially DR and DQ, strongly co-occurred, TCR associations were difficult to assign to individual alleles. The cohort was sequenced for TCR beta chains only, and without alpha or paired-chain data the features that could be detected were limited. Linkage disequilibrium might explain the correlated functional status among segregating V segments, but an unknown experimental factor could not be ruled out. HLA typing was unavailable for some donors at each locus, so association tests used only the typed subset. The study listed over 150 TCR beta chains as associated with cytomegalovirus. A later genetic analysis reported fewer N-insertions in productive TCRs among donors in an Asian-associated ancestry cluster than the roughly 620-donor mean. Because the 87-base-pair reads could not distinguish some IMGT-functional V segments, including TRBV6-2 and TRBV6-3, those segments were excluded. The earlier analysis of about 600 of the donors excluded some 15 rarely observed V segments, including chromosome 9 orphons, because counts were too low. In a later analysis, the rate of TCR association differed among HLA loci, with DRB1 alleles having the most associated TCRs and HLA-C alleles having the fewest. Cytomegalovirus status was reported to be diagnosed by the classifier with high specificity and sensitivity in both the original and validation cohorts.

Based on the germline V gene, the CDR1 and CDR2 sequences are SGHVS and FQNEAQ. V and J lose 2 bases and 7 bases, and a span of 18 bases separates them. Including cysteine and phenylalanine, the CDR3 has 15 amino acids. Only the CDR3 DNA is retained, 45 bases long and in frame from the first base. The V and J segments used are TRBV7-8 and TRBJ2-7; a tentative D call is TRBD2 (5 bases match). Input material: PBMCs. The clonotype originates from a female donor in good health and CMV-seronegative. The DNA is as follows: TGTGCCAGCAGCTTAAAGTCCCCTGGCGGGTGGGAGCAGTACTTC. Translated, this gives CASSLKSPGGWEQYF.